These 4 T cell receptor beta chains were all obtained from the same sample, sequenced in a study of tumor-infiltrating lymphocytes in primary liver carcinoma. Starting material of 500 ng total RNA yielded TCR beta cDNA via a constant-region primer. Construction of TCR beta libraries relied on three successive nested multiplex PCR rounds employing slightly modified ARM-PCR. PCR rounds one and two used TRBV1-TRBV30 forward primers with a C-beta reverse primer for about 9 cycles each. TCRdb ran MiXCR on the multiplex PCR reads and lists one entry per CDR3 protein. This repertoire shows under 45,000 distinct CDR3 sequences, about 73% found once; its top ten account for approximately 19%. Co-extracted RNA and DNA came from approximately 20-30 mg of unsorted bulk tissue. The material sequenced was liver tumor tissue from sampling region 2. Stated subset: tumor region T2, inferior pole. All receptors derive from a man in his forties with primary liver carcinoma and hepatitis B virus infection.

Details on this clonotype: A much larger clone differs from this one at a single base, so this may be a read error. The chain has TRBV10-2 and TRBJ2-3; 9 bases match TRBD2. Germline-derived CDR1 and CDR2 are WSHSY and SAAADI. The CDR3 loop spans 17 amino acids. This CDR3 is CASTELRGLASTDAQYF. DNA of the CDR3: TGCGCCAGCACTGAGTTACGGGGACTAGCTAGCACAGATGCGCAGTATTTT.

A word on this clonotype: One junction end does not reproduce the germline sequence, and a read error may be involved. The chain joins TRBV29-1 to TRBJ2-2; TRBD2 agrees at 10 bases. The CDR3 has 15 amino acids. Germline-derived CDR1 and CDR2 are SQVTM and ANQGSEA. The CDR3 here is CRVGTSAANTGEPFF. In DNA, the CDR3 is TGCAGAGTTGGGACTAGCGCGGCGAACACAGGGGAGCCGTTTTTT.

Worth noting for this clonotype: A junction boundary mismatches the germline segment, possibly from a read error. This chain joins TRBV29-1 and TRBJ2-5; D gene ambiguous. The CDR3 has 13 amino acids. CDR1 and CDR2 (germline): SQVTM, ANQGSEA. CDR3 residues: CSVEASVQVTEYF. The CDR3 DNA sequence: TGCAGTGTTGAAGCCTCGGTACAAGTGACCGAGTACTTC.

The chain links TRBV29-1 to TRBJ2-7; D is unclear. This CDR3 has 16 amino acids. In germline, CDR1 is SQVTM, CDR2 ANQGSEA. Trimming took off 7 bases at V and 2 bases at J, with 24 bases between the two ends. The DNA of the CDR3 is TGCAGCGCCATGGTATCTAGGACCGGCACTCCCTACGAGCAGTACTTC. Amino acid sequence: CSAMVSRTGTPYEQYF.